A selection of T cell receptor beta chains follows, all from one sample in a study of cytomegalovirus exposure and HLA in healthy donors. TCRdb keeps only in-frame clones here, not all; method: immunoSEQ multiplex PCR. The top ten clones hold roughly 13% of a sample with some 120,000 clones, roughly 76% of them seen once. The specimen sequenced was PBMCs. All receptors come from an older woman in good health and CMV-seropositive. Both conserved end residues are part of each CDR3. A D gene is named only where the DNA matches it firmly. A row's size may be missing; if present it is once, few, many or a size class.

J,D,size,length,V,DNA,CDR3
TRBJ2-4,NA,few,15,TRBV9,TGTGCCAGCAGCGTAGTCACTACCAGAGAAAACATTCAGTACTTC,CASSVVTTRENIQYF
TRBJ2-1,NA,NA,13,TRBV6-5,TGTGCCAGCAGCCCGCCAGCCTACAATGAGCAGTTCTTC,CASSPPAYNEQFF
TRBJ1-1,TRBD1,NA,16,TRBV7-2,TGTGCCAGCAGCTTGGGTCCCGCAGGGGGCAACACTGAAGCTTTCTTT,CASSLGPAGGNTEAFF
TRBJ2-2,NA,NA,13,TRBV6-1,TGTGCCAGCACGACGGGGGAATCCGGGGAGCTGTTTTTT,CASTTGESGELFF
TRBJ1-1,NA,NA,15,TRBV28,TGTGCCAGCAGTTCCCTCAGGGGAGGGGACACTGAAGCTTTCTTT,CASSSLRGGDTEAFF
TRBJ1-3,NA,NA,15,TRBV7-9,TGTGCCAGCAGCCCCCGCGGGGGAGTTGGAAACACCATATATTTT,CASSPRGGVGNTIYF
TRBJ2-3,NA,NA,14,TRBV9,TGTGCCAGCACGTTTAGCGGAAGCACAGATACGCAGTATTTT,CASTFSGSTDTQYF
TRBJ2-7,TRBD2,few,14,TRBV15,TGTGCCACCAGCAAGGCGGGAGGTTCCTACGAGCAGTACTTC,CATSKAGGSYEQYF
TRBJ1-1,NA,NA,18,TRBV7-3,TGTGCCAGCAGCTTAACGTTCCGAACAGTAGGATTGAACACTGAAGCTTTCTTT,CASSLTFRTVGLNTEAFF
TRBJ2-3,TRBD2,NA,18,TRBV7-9,TGTGCCAGCAGCTTAGAAAGTCTAGCGGGAGCGGCCACAGATACGCAGTATTTT,CASSLESLAGAATDTQYF
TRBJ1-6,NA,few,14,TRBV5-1,TGCGCCAGCAGCGCGAGCTCCTATAATTCACCCCTCCACTTT,CASSASSYNSPLHF
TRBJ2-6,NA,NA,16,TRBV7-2,TGTGCCAGCAGCTTAATGTCCAGGGCTGGGGCCAACGTCCTGACTTTC,CASSLMSRAGANVLTF
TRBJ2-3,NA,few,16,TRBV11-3,TGTGCCAGCAGCTTAGATCTTGGGGGCCGCACAGATACGCAGTATTTT,CASSLDLGGRTDTQYF
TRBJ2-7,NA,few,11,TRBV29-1,TGCAGCGTCTACGCCTCCTACGAGCAGTACTTC,CSVYASYEQYF